A single sample is the source of the 29 T cell receptor beta chains below, sequenced in a study of blood T cell repertoires in COVID-19. The protocol was immunoSEQ multiplex PCR, while the TCRdb copy is restricted to in-frame clones and leaves out a portion. This table holds about 120,000 clones, approximately 65% found once. Specimen: peripheral blood. The receptors originated from a woman in her fifties or sixties with acute or convalescent COVID-19.

The J gene is TRBJ2-3, the V gene TRBV7-9; D remains unclear. The CDR3 loop spans 13 amino acids. The V and J ends lost 1 base and 6 bases respectively, with 8 bases between them. In germline, CDR1 is SEHNR, CDR2 FQNEAQ (reference sequence). The CDR3 here is CASSLGAWDTQYF. As DNA, the CDR3 is TGTGCCAGCAGCTTAGGGGCGTGGGATACGCAGTATTTT.

CDR3 protein: CASSDWDKKLFF. DNA for the CDR3: TGTGCCAGCAGTGACTGGGACAAAAAACTGTTTTTT. The chain carries TRBV28 and TRBJ1-4, with D possibly being TRBD1 (6 bases). The V and J ends lost 5 bases and 9 bases respectively, with 10 bases between them. The CDR3 covers 12 residues. Germline V CDR1 and CDR2: MDHEN, SYDVKM.

About this clone: The DNA is omitted, as the CDR3 cannot be located on it reliably, and the CDR3 follows TCRdb's listing. This rearrangement joins TRBV27 to TRBJ2-1; TRBD2 is the table's D call, not checked against the DNA. In germline, CDR1 is MNHEY, CDR2 SMNVEV (reference sequence). The length of the CDR3 is 14 amino acids, counting both ends. CDR3 amino acids: CASSFAGGIRVEFF.

Here the CDR3 DNA reads TGCGCCAGCAGCGGATGGGGGACAGACCAAGAGACCCAGTACTTC. As protein: CASSGWGTDQETQYF. J is TRBJ2-5 and V is TRBV5-1; 7 bases match TRBD1. The CDR3 runs 15 residues. With V trimmed by 4 bases and J by 0 bases, 6 bases remained unmatched. Germline assignment: CDR1 SGHRS and CDR2 YFSETQ.

This clone was observed a handful of times. The chain is built from TRBV30 and TRBJ1-1; the D gene is possibly TRBD1 (6 bases). Trimming removed 0 bases from V and 2 bases from J, with 7 bases in between. The CDR3 is 13 amino acids. CDR1 is GTSNPN and CDR2 is SVGIG in the germline V gene (reference sequence). In nucleotides, the CDR3 is TGTGCCTGGAGTGTACAGGGAAACACTGAAGCTTTCTTT. Translating gives CAWSVQGNTEAFF.

This chain uses TRBV20-1 with TRBJ2-7; D not resolved. This CDR3 is 11 amino acids long. Trimming cost V 6 bases and J 2 bases, with 8 bases left between them. Germline CDR1 and CDR2: DFQATT and SNEGSKA (reference sequence). The CDR3 sequence: CSAGPTYEQYF. For the CDR3, the DNA is TGCAGTGCGGGCCCCACCTACGAGCAGTACTTC.

The gene calls are TRBV27 and TRBJ1-1; tentatively, D is TRBD1 (5 bases). The CDR3 sequence is 14 residues long. Trimming pared 0 bases from V and 4 bases from J, leaving 9 bases between. In germline, CDR1 is MNHEY, CDR2 SMNVEV (reference sequence). The CDR3 nucleotides are TGTGCCAGCAGTTTATCCGGACACTTCACTGAAGCTTTCTTT. It encodes CASSLSGHFTEAFF.

The chain recombines TRBV19 with TRBJ1-1, with 9 bases identical to TRBD1. The germline CDR1 and CDR2 sequences are LNHDA and SQIVND (reference sequence). The V and J ends lost 8 bases and 1 base, in that order; junction bases with no gene match: 11. CDR3 size: 16 residues. CDR3 protein: CASAGTGIPRNTEAFF. CDR3 DNA: TGTGCCAGTGCCGGGACAGGGATTCCCCGGAACACTGAAGCTTTCTTT.

This chain joins TRBV28 and TRBJ2-3; possibly TRBD1 for D (7 bases). Germline CDR1 MDHEN, CDR2 SYDVKM. The germline V and J ends were trimmed by 3 bases and 6 bases, with 13 bases remaining between them. This CDR3 contains 14 residues. The CDR3 is CASSFVQGRDTQYF. The CDR3 nucleotides are TGTGCCAGCAGTTTCGTACAGGGGAGGGATACGCAGTATTTT.

This clone was seen a single time. The rearrangement joins TRBV10-3 to TRBJ2-1; 8 bases line up with TRBD2. Germline V gene lookup returns CDR1 ENHRY and CDR2 SYGVKD. J was trimmed by 1 base and V by 0 bases; bases with no gene match: 5. This CDR3 is built from 17 residues. CDR3 protein: CAISESGSGASYNEQFF. The CDR3 bases are TGTGCCATCAGTGAGTCGGGTAGCGGGGCTTCCTACAATGAGCAGTTCTTC.

This rearrangement joins TRBV28 to TRBJ1-2, with 9 nucleotides matching TRBD1. J gave up 6 bases and V 8 bases, and 13 bases lay outside the gene matches. Germline V lookup: CDR1 MDHEN, CDR2 SYDVKM. The CDR3 totals 15 residues. DNA of the CDR3: TGTGCCAGCGTGGTACAGGGGGCGTTATGGGATGGCTACACCTTC. It yields the protein CASVVQGALWDGYTF.

The gene calls are TRBV6-6 and TRBJ1-4; no clear D gene. CDR3 length: 17 residues. Germline assignment: CDR1 MNHNY and CDR2 SVGAGI (reference sequence). V dropped 6 bases and J dropped 8 bases, with 25 bases sitting between them. CDR3 loop: CASSRSPGVWRNEKLFF. The CDR3 nucleotides are TGTGCCAGCAGCCGATCCCCTGGTGTGTGGCGGAACGAAAAACTGTTTTTT.

The rearrangement uses TRBV27 and TRBJ2-7; the match to TRBD2 covers 8 bases. The germline CDR1 and CDR2 sequences are MNHEY and SMNVEV (reference sequence). CDR3 length: 15 residues. J lost 4 bases, V lost 7 bases, and 12 bases had no gene match. The CDR3 DNA sequence: TGTGCCAGCAACCCGGGGGGGATACAGGGTTACGAGCAGTACTTC. Amino acid sequence: CASNPGGIQGYEQYF.

Concerning this clone: One end of the junction fails to match germline, which may point to a read error. This chain connects TRBV9 to TRBJ1-1; D perhaps matches TRBD1 (5 bases). Per the germline V gene, CDR1 is SGDLS and CDR2 is YYNGEE. The length of the CDR3 is 15 residues. The CDR3 DNA reads as TGTGCCAGCGGCGTAAGGCGGGGGTCTCTGGATGAAGCTTTCTTT. Amino acids: CASGVRRGSLDEAFF.

The rearrangement uses TRBV3-1 (or the pseudogene TRBV3-2) and TRBJ2-1; TRBD2 matches 12 bases. Germline trimming cut 5 bases from V and 1 base from J; bases unmatched to any gene: 6. This CDR3 has 17 amino acids. Germline CDR1 reads LGHDT; CDR2 reads YNNKEL (reference sequence). The CDR3 DNA reads TGTGCCAGCAGCGGACTAGCGGGGACCCGGTCCTACAATGAGCAGTTCTTC. It yields the protein CASSGLAGTRSYNEQFF.

This chain joins TRBV29-1 and TRBJ2-1; D uncertain. The V end was cut by 4 bases, the J end by 0 bases, with 7 bases between. In germline, CDR1 is SQVTM, CDR2 ANQGSEA. The CDR3 sequence is 13 residues long. The CDR3 protein is CSVGASSYNEQFF. In DNA form, the CDR3 reads TGCAGCGTTGGGGCGAGCTCCTACAATGAGCAGTTCTTC.

V gene TRBV19 combines with J gene TRBJ1-1, with D perhaps matching TRBD1 (6 bases). V lost 4 bases and J 8 bases, leaving 8 bases between the germline ends. This CDR3 contains 11 residues. Germline-derived CDR1 and CDR2 are LNHDA and SQIVND (reference sequence). For the CDR3, the DNA is TGTGCCAGTAGTAGAGACAGGGAAGCTTTCTTT. As protein: CASSRDREAFF.

J is TRBJ1-1 and V is TRBV10-3; D might be TRBD1 (5 bases). This CDR3 is built from 14 residues. CDR1 and CDR2 from the germline V gene are ENHRY and SYGVKD. Trimming cost V 6 bases and J 4 bases, with 15 bases left between them. CDR3 loop: CAISDRVGGTEAFF. The CDR3 DNA sequence: TGTGCCATCAGCGATAGGGTGGGGGGCACTGAAGCTTTCTTT.

This chain connects TRBV5-1 to TRBJ2-2; 9 positions match TRBD1. This CDR3 contains 15 residues. V dropped 3 bases and J dropped 4; count of bases not matched to a gene: 4. Germline CDR1 SGHRS, CDR2 YFSETQ. DNA for the CDR3: TGCGCCAGCAGCTCGGGACAGGGTACCACCGGGGAGCTGTTTTTT. This encodes CASSSGQGTTGELFF.

This clone has a count of ten or more. The chain links TRBV4-2 to TRBJ1-6, with 10 bases that match TRBD1. The germline gives CDR1 LGHNA, CDR2 YNFKEQ. After removal of 3 bases from V and 8 bases from J, the junction contained 1 base not matched to a gene. The CDR3 spans 14 residues. In DNA, the CDR3 is TGTGCCAGCAGCCACGGGACAGGGGATTCACCCCTCCACTTT. It encodes CASSHGTGDSPLHF.

The V call is TRBV5-4, the J call TRBJ2-7; 11 bases are shared with TRBD2. Germline CDR1 reads SGHNT; CDR2 reads YYREEE (reference sequence). CDR3 length equals 13 residues. Germline trimming cut 6 bases from V and 2 bases from J; bases unmatched to any gene: 1. Here the CDR3 DNA reads TGTGCCAGCAAACTAGCGGGGGCCTACGAGCAGTACTTC. This encodes CASKLAGAYEQYF. Full variable domain (rest looked up from reference TRBV5-4 and TRBJ2-7): ETGVTQSPTHLIKTRGQQVTLRCSSQSGHNTVSWYQQALGQGPQFIFQYYREEENGRGNFPPRFSGLQFPNYSSELNVNALELDDSALYLCASKLAGAYEQYFGPGTRLTVT.

V gene TRBV28 combines with J gene TRBJ1-2; no clear D gene. Looked up from germline, CDR1 is MDHEN and CDR2 is SYDVKM. CDR3 length: 13 residues. V was shortened by 4 bases and J by 5 bases, with 11 bases between the two germline ends. The CDR3: CASSSERPYGYTF. In DNA, the CDR3 is TGTGCCAGCAGTTCGGAGAGGCCTTATGGCTACACCTTC.

This clone was observed once. The V call is TRBV7-9, the J call TRBJ1-1; 9 bases line up with TRBD1. The CDR3 spans 16 residues. Unmatched junction bases numbered 7, after V lost 5 bases and J lost 0 bases. The germline V gene has CDR1 SEHNR and CDR2 FQNEAQ (reference sequence). The CDR3 protein is CASSPRTGAMNTEAFF. In DNA, the CDR3 is TGTGCCAGCAGCCCAAGGACAGGGGCCATGAACACTGAAGCTTTCTTT.

This sequence joins TRBV2 and TRBJ2-1; 11 nucleotides agree with TRBD1. Germline-derived CDR1 and CDR2 are SNHLY and FYNNEI. V lost 3 bases and J lost 8; bases outside the gene matches: 6. The CDR3 totals 15 residues. DNA for the CDR3: TGTGCCAGCAGTGATGGGACAGGGGGAGGCGATGAGCAGTTCTTC. Amino acids: CASSDGTGGGDEQFF. Together with reference TRBV2 and TRBJ2-1, the CDR3 gives the full variable domain: EPEVTQTPSHQVTQMGQEVILRCVPISNHLYFYWYRQILGQKVEFLVSFYNNEISEKSEIFDDQFSVERPDGSNFTLKIRSTKLEDSAMYFCASSDGTGGGDEQFFGPGTRLTVL.

This clone appeared once. V usage is TRBV5-1 and J usage is TRBJ2-1; 10 bases are shared with TRBD1. The J segment lost 2 bases and the V segment lost 8 bases, leaving 4 bases of the junction unmatched. CDR1 is SGHRS, CDR2 YFSETQ, per germline. The CDR3 is 14 amino acids. The DNA for the CDR3 is TGCGCCAGTGCGGGACAGGGGACCTACAATGAGCAGTTCTTC. Translation: CASAGQGTYNEQFF.

Only a few counts were recorded for this clone. The chain couples TRBV20-1 to TRBJ1-2; no clear D. V was pared by 3 bases and J by 1 base, with 12 bases between. CDR1 and CDR2 (germline): DFQATT, SNEGSKA (reference sequence). The CDR3 consists of 14 residues. The CDR3 DNA follows: TGCAGTGCTAGTCCGCCAGGCTATAACTATGGCTACACCTTC. Protein product: CSASPPGYNYGYTF.

V gene TRBV2 combines with J gene TRBJ2-3, with D tentatively TRBD1 (5 bases). The germline V and J ends were trimmed by 6 bases and 1 base, with 11 bases remaining between them. The germline CDR1 and CDR2 sequences are SNHLY and FYNNEI. The CDR3 runs 14 residues. The CDR3 DNA reads TGTGCCAGCAGCCAGGGATATGGCACAGATACGCAGTATTTT. It yields the protein CASSQGYGTDTQYF.

The J gene is TRBJ1-2, the V gene TRBV6-5; 7 bases map to TRBD1. From germline, CDR1 is MNHEY and CDR2 SVGAGI. The CDR3 consists of 14 residues. With 7 bases clipped from V and 4 bases from J, the junction kept 9 bases outside the gene matches. DNA of the CDR3: TGTGCCAGCACCGAGGGGGCGCCCGGCTATGGCTACACCTTC. Protein product: CASTEGAPGYGYTF.

This chain connects TRBV28 to TRBJ1-4; 8 positions agree with TRBD1. Germline CDR1 and CDR2: MDHEN and SYDVKM. The CDR3 runs 15 residues. V was clipped by 6 bases and J by 0 bases; unmatched bases: 3. The CDR3 is CASRRGQATNEKLFF. The CDR3 DNA is TGTGCCAGCAGAAGGGGACAGGCAACTAATGAAAAACTGTTTTTT.